This is a list of T cell receptor beta chains from one sample in a study of T-cell memory formation after mild COVID-19. TCRdb redid the calling of the 5' RACE reads with MiXCR, one entry per CDR3 protein. In the table there are hundreds of thousands of distinct CDR3 sequences, about 22% of which are singletons. Sequences were obtained from PBMCs or a T cell subset sorted from them (not recorded which). All receptors come from an adult woman who had mild COVID-19 (a few samples of this study predate the infection). Cell type and time point are not known. CDR3s include the opening cysteine and the closing phenylalanine or tryptophan. D genes are given only for firm matches. Clone size is not always given. Where it is, it says once, few, many or a class for expanded clones.

>TRBJ2-3|NA|TRBV5-1|TRBD2
TGCGCCAGCAGGGCTAGCGGGGACACAGATACGCAGTATTTT
CASRASGDTDTQYF
>TRBJ2-3|NA|TRBV25-1|NA
TGTGCCAGCAGGGGCAGGGGCACAGATACGCAGTATTTT
CASRGRGTDTQYF
>TRBJ1-3|NA|TRBV9|NA
TGTGCCAGCTGTCCCTCGGGTTTCTCTGGAAACACCATATATTTT
CASCPSGFSGNTIYF
>TRBJ2-5|many|TRBV20-1|TRBD1
TGCAGTGCTAGAGAGTTACAGGGGGACCTAGAGACCCAGTACTTC
CSARELQGDLETQYF
>TRBJ2-1|NA|TRBV21-1|NA
TGTGCCAGCAGCAAAGTGGGGCTAGCGGGGGTGAGCTCCTACAATGAGCAGTTCTTC
CASSKVGLAGVSSYNEQFF
>TRBJ2-1|NA|TRBV19|NA
TGTGCCAGTAGTCTCTCCGGGCACAATGAGCAGTTCTTC
CASSLSGHNEQFF
>TRBJ1-1|few|TRBV6-1|NA
TGTGCCAGCATTTCGCTGGGGAACACTGAAGCTTTCTTT
CASISLGNTEAFF
>TRBJ2-3|NA|TRBV4-1|TRBD1
TGCGCCAGCAGCTGGTCCCGGGACAGCAGCACAGATACGCAGTATTTT
CASSWSRDSSTDTQYF
>TRBJ1-6|NA|TRBV7-9|NA
TGTGCCAGCAGCTCCCCCCCGGGACCCCTCCACTTT
CASSSPPGPLHF
>TRBJ2-2|NA|TRBV12-3/TRBV12-4|NA
TGTGCCAGCGGGCTGCTGAACACCGGGGAGCTGTTTTTT
CASGLLNTGELFF
>TRBJ2-3|few|TRBV12-3/TRBV12-4|NA
TGTGCCAGCAGTCCCCCCGGGGCGGCGAATACGCAGTATTTT
CASSPPGAANTQYF
>TRBJ2-7|NA|TRBV12-3/TRBV12-4|TRBD2
TGTGCCAGCAGTCCAGACCGGGCTAGCGGAATCGAGCAGTACTTC
CASSPDRASGIEQYF
>TRBJ2-7|NA|TRBV19|NA
TGTGCCAGTAGCCGACCGGGACCTCATCGCCACGAGCAGTACTTC
CASSRPGPHRHEQYF
>TRBJ2-7|few|TRBV5-1|NA
TGCGCCAGCAGCGCGAGCCTGACCGGGACGGCGGACTTC
CASSASLTGTADF
>TRBJ1-6|once|TRBV25-1|NA
TGTGCCAGCAGTGACAGGGCTGGCTTTCTCCACTTT
CASSDRAGFLHF
>TRBJ2-2|NA|TRBV9|TRBD1
TGTGCCAGCAGCGTGGACCGGGACAGGGGCACCGGGGAGCTGTTTTTT
CASSVDRDRGTGELFF